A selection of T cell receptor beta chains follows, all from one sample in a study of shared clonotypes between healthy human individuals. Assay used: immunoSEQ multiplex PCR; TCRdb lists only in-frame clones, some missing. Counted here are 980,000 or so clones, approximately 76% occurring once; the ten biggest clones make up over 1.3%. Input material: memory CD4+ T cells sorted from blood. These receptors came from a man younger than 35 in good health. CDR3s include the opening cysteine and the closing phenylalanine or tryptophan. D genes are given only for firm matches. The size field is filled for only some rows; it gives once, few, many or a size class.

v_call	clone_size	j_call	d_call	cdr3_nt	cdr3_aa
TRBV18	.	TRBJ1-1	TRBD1	TGTGCCAGCTCACCACCGACAGGGGGGTTGTCAGCTTTCTTT	CASSPPTGGLSAFF
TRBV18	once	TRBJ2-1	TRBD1	TGTGCCAGCTCACCACGCGTGCAGGGGGCTAATGAGCAGTTCTTC	CASSPRVQGANEQFF
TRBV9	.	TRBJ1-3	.	TGTGCCAGCAGCACTCTCACCGGGTATTCTGGAAACACCATATATTTT	CASSTLTGYSGNTIYF
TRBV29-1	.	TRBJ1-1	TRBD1	TGCAGCGTTGACCCCGACAGGGGAAAGAACACTGAAGCTTTCTTT	CSVDPDRGKNTEAFF
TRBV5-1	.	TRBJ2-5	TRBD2	TGCGCCAGCAGCCCCGGTTTAGCGGGGGGGTTAGAGACCCAGTACTTC	CASSPGLAGGLETQYF
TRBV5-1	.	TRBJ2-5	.	TGCGCCAGCAGCTTCGGCGCTCCAGAGACCCAGTACTTC	CASSFGAPETQYF
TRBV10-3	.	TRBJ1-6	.	TGTGCCATCAGATACCGGGACCGTGATAATTCACCCCTCCACTTT	CAIRYRDRDNSPLHF
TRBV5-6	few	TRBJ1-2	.	TGTGCCAGCAGCTCAAAGGGAAGGGGCTATGGCTACACCTTC	CASSSKGRGYGYTF
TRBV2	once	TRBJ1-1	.	TGTGCCAGCAGTGAAGGTGGCCGAGGAAGCACTGAAGCTTTCTTT	CASSEGGRGSTEAFF
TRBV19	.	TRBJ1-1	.	TGTGCCAGTAGTATCTTGGACCGCCGTTTAGCTTTCTTT	CASSILDRRLAFF
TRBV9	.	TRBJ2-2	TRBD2	TGTGCCAGCAGCGTAGCAAGCGGGGGGCTGCTGAACACCGGGGAGCTGTTTTTT	CASSVASGGLLNTGELFF
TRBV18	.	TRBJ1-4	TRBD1	TGTGCCAGCTCACCGTCGCAGGGGGTACGAGAAAAACTGTTTTTT	CASSPSQGVREKLFF
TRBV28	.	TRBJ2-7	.	TGTGCCAGTACTAGCTTTCCTTACGAGCAGTACTTC	CASTSFPYEQYF
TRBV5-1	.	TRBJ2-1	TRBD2	TGCGCCAGCAGCTCTCGACCTATGGCGGGAGTTTTAAATGAGCAGTTCTTC	CASSSRPMAGVLNEQFF
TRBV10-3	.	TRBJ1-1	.	TGTGCCATCAGTGAGTCGGAGACGGAAGCTTTCTTT	CAISESETEAFF
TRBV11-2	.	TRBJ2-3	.	TGTGCCAGCAGCTTAGGGGACTGGGGGACAGATACGCAGTATTTT	CASSLGDWGTDTQYF
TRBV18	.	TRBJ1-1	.	TGTGCCAGCTCACCAGGGGCAGGGATGACTGAAGCTTTCTTT	CASSPGAGMTEAFF
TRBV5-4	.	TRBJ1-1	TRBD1	TGTGCCAGCGGGCGCCCGGGACAGGGGACTGAAGCTTTCTTT	CASGRPGQGTEAFF
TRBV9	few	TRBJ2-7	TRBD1	TGTGCCAGCAGCAGAGCCCTGGACAGGGCCTACGAGCAGTACTTC	CASSRALDRAYEQYF
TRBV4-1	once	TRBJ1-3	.	TGCGCCAGCAGCCAAAGCTATACGGGCTCTGGAAACACCATATATTTT	CASSQSYTGSGNTIYF
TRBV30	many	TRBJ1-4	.	TGTGCCTGGAGTTCCGGGACAAGTGATGAAAAACTGTTTTTT	CAWSSGTSDEKLFF
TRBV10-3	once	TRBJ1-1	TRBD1	TGTGCCATCAGTGACGGACAGGAGGGTACTGAAGCTTTCTTT	CAISDGQEGTEAFF
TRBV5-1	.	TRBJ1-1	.	TGCGCCAGCAGCTTGGAGGGAACTGTCACTGAAGCTTTCTTT	CASSLEGTVTEAFF
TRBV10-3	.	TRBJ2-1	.	TGTGCCATCAGTAGGAACAGGGACTCATTTGAGCAGTTCTTC	CAISRNRDSFEQFF
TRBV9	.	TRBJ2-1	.	TGTGCCAGCAGCTCTATTCCGGTGGGGGGTGAGCAGTTCTTC	CASSSIPVGGEQFF
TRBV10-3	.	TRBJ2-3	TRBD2	TGTGCCATCAGTCCCGGACTAGCGGGAGCAGATACGCAGTATTTT	CAISPGLAGADTQYF
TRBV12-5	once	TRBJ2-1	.	TGTGCTAGTGGTGTCCCACCCAAGAATGGATCCTACAATGAGCAGTTCTTC	CASGVPPKNGSYNEQFF
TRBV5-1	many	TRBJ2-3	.	TGCGCCAGCAGCTTGGTTGGCACAGATACGCAGTATTTT	CASSLVGTDTQYF
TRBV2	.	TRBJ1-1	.	TGTGCCAGCAGTCCAGCGGGGCCCACTGAAGCTTTCTTT	CASSPAGPTEAFF
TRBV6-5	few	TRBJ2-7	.	TGTGCCAGCAGTTACTCAGGGGTCCAGCAGTACTTC	CASSYSGVQQYF
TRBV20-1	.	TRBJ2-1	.	TGCAGTGCTAACGGACATGAGCAGTTCTTC	CSANGHEQFF
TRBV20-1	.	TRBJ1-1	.	TGCAGTGCGTGGGGGGACACTGAAGCTTTCTTT	CSAWGDTEAFF
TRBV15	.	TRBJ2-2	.	TGTGCCACCAGCAGAGGGGGGCAGGGGTCCACCGGGGAGCTGTTTTTT	CATSRGGQGSTGELFF
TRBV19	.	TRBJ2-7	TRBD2	TGTGCCAGTAGTTCGACTAGCGGGGCCTACGAGCAGTACTTC	CASSSTSGAYEQYF
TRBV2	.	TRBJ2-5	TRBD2	TGTGCCAGAGAGCTAGCGGGGCAAGAGACCCAGTACTTC	CARELAGQETQYF
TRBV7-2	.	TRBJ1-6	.	TGTGCCAGCAGGCCTACAGGGAACTCCTATAATTCACCCCTCCACTTT	CASRPTGNSYNSPLHF
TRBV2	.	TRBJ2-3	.	TGTGCCAGCAGTGGCGGGGCAGGGCGCACAGATACGCAGTATTTT	CASSGGAGRTDTQYF
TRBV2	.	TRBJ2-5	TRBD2	TGTGCCAGCAGTGACGGATCGGGAGGGCAAGAGACCCAGTACTTC	CASSDGSGGQETQYF
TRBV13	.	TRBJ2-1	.	TGTGCCAGCAGCTCCCTCAATACTAGGAATGAGCAGTTCTTC	CASSSLNTRNEQFF
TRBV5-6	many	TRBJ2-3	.	TGTGCCAGCAGCTCCGGGACTTCTAAGTCAGATACGCAGTATTTT	CASSSGTSKSDTQYF
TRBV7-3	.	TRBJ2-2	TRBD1	TGTGCCAGCAGTTTTGGGACAGCGAACACCGGGGAGCTGTTTTTT	CASSFGTANTGELFF
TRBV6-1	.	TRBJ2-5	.	TGTGCCAGCAGTCCACAACAGGCTCAAGAGACCCAGTACTTC	CASSPQQAQETQYF
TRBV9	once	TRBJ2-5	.	TGTGCCAGCAGCCCTCGGGGAGGCCAGGAGACCCAGTACTTC	CASSPRGGQETQYF
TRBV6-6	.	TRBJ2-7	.	TGTGCCAGCGAAAGCGGAGGCGGAACCTACGAGCAGTACTTC	CASESGGGTYEQYF
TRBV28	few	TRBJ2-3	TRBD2	TGTGCCAGCTCCCCTCCTAGCGGAATCACAGATACGCAGTATTTT	CASSPPSGITDTQYF
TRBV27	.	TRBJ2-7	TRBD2	TGTGCCAGCAGTTTAGCTAGCGGGAGTACCTACGAGCAGTACTTC	CASSLASGSTYEQYF
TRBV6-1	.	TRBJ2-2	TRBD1	TGTGCCAGCAGACAGGGACAGGTTGTCGGGGAGCTGTTTTTT	CASRQGQVVGELFF
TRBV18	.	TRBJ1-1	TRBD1	TGTGCCAGCTCACCTCGGACAGGGGTCACTGAAGCTTTCTTT	CASSPRTGVTEAFF
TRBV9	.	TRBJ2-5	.	TGTGCCAGCAGCGTAGGAGGGAAAGAGACCCAGTACTTC	CASSVGGKETQYF
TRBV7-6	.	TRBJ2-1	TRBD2	TGTGCCAGCAGCTTAGGTGGGACTAGCGGGGATGAGCAGTTCTTC	CASSLGGTSGDEQFF
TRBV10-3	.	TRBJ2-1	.	TGTGCCACTAATGGCCGGGCCGGTGACAATGAGCAGTTCTTC	CATNGRAGDNEQFF
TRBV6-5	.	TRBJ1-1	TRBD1	TGTGCCAGCAGTCCGAAAAGACAGGGTGGGAGTGAAGCTTTCTTT	CASSPKRQGGSEAFF
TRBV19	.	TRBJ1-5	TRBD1	TGTGCCAGTAGCGGGACAGGGGGGACTCAGCCCCAGCATTTT	CASSGTGGTQPQHF
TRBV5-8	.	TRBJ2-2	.	TGTGCCAGCAGCCGGTCGTCCACCGGGGAGCTGTTTTTT	CASSRSSTGELFF
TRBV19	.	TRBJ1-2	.	TGTGCCAGTAGTCCGGGGGAACACCCTAACTATGGCTACACCTTC	CASSPGEHPNYGYTF
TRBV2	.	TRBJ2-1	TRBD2	TGTGCCAGCAAGTCTAGCGGGGGCTCCTACAATGAGCAGTTCTTC	CASKSSGGSYNEQFF
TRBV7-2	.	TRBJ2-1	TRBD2	TGTGCCAGCAGCTTAGGACCTACTAGCGGGAGAGATGAGCAGTTCTTC	CASSLGPTSGRDEQFF
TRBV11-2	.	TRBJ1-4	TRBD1	TGTGCCAGCAGCGTCCGGGACAGGGATGGAAATGAAAAACTGTTTTTT	CASSVRDRDGNEKLFF
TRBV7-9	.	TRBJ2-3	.	TGTGCCAGCAGCTTAGCGCCGGATAGCAATCTGGGCACAGATACGCAGTATTTT	CASSLAPDSNLGTDTQYF
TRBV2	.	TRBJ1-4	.	TGTGCCAGCACTGGGGTGGTCACTAATGAAAAACTGTTTTTT	CASTGVVTNEKLFF